This passage covers 26 T cell receptor beta chains from one sample sequenced in a study of shared clonotypes between healthy human individuals. The method was immunoSEQ multiplex PCR; TCRdb's version includes in-frame clones alone and lacks a portion of them. This table holds 2.3 million or so clones, over 90% found once. Material for sequencing was naive CD4+ T cells from PBMCs. This sample's subset: CD45RA+ positively selected. These receptors all come from a man between 18 and 35 years old in good health. Some clones in this sample may be carry-over from other donors' samples.

To note about this clone: Other DNA sequences in the same sample also yield this CDR3. J is TRBJ1-4 and V is TRBV18; D is ambiguous. Trimming cost V 3 bases and J 5 bases, with 13 bases left between them. The CDR3 extends over 15 amino acids. Looked up from germline, CDR1 is KGHSH and CDR2 is LQKENI. The DNA for the CDR3 is TGTGCCAGCTCACCTGGGCCTTCTGGAAATGAAAAACTGTTTTTT. Translating gives CASSPGPSGNEKLFF.

With regard to this clone: This same CDR3 is encoded by further DNA sequences in the sample. The rearrangement uses TRBV28 and TRBJ1-5; D may be TRBD1 (5 bases). This CDR3 contains 13 residues. V dropped 8 bases and J dropped 1 base, with 9 bases sitting between them. Germline lookup yields CDR1 MDHEN and CDR2 SYDVKM. The CDR3 DNA reads as TGTGCCAGCGGGGGGGACAGCAATCAGCCCCAGCATTTT. Its protein is CASGGDSNQPQHF.

This rearrangement joins TRBV9 to TRBJ2-5, with D hard to call. Trimming removed 7 bases at V and 5 bases at J, with 9 bases between. Germline V gene sequence: CDR1 SGDLS, CDR2 YYNGEE. CDR3 length: 11 amino acids. The CDR3 DNA reads TGTGCCAGCGGTGGAGAGGAGACCCAGTACTTC. Translation: CASGGEETQYF.

The chain couples TRBV7-3 to TRBJ2-5; D is unresolved. CDR3 length: 13 amino acids. Germline V gives CDR1 SGHTA, CDR2 FQGTGA. Trimming pared 2 bases from V and 3 bases from J, leaving 7 bases between. In DNA, the CDR3 is TGTGCCAGCAGCTTAGGGCACAAAGAGACCCAGTACTTC. It yields the protein CASSLGHKETQYF.

The chain couples TRBV6-1 to TRBJ1-5; the match to TRBD1 covers 10 bases. From germline, CDR1 is MNHNS and CDR2 SASEGT. CDR3 length: 15 amino acids. Unmatched junction bases numbered 10, after V lost 7 bases and J lost 7 bases. The CDR3 sequence is CASTTGTGVSQPQHF. The CDR3 region has the DNA TGTGCCAGCACTACCGGGACAGGGGTTTCCCAGCCCCAGCATTTT.

V and J are TRBV4-1 and TRBJ2-5; 8 positions agree with TRBD1. The CDR3 extends over 13 amino acids. The V segment lost 2 bases and the J segment 4 bases; nucleotides outside the gene matches: 0. Germline-derived CDR1 and CDR2 are MGHRA and YSYEKL. The CDR3 sequence: CASSQQGAETQYF. The CDR3 nucleotides are TGCGCCAGCAGCCAACAGGGGGCAGAGACCCAGTACTTC.

The chain employs TRBV2 and TRBJ1-1, with 8 bases fitting TRBD1. There are 11 residues in the CDR3. The junction had 5 bases not matched to a gene; V was cut back by 7 bases and J by 10 bases. The germline V gene has CDR1 SNHLY and CDR2 FYNNEI. The CDR3 spells CASTRGQGAFF. In DNA, the CDR3 is TGTGCCAGCACCAGGGGGCAAGGAGCTTTCTTT.

This clone was counted a single time. V is TRBV5-1 and J is TRBJ2-1, with D uncertain. This CDR3 has 13 residues. V was shortened by 1 base and J by 5 bases, with 7 bases between the two germline ends. The germline gives CDR1 SGHRS, CDR2 YFSETQ. CDR3: CASSLLVHNEQFF. DNA of the CDR3: TGCGCCAGCAGCTTGTTGGTTCACAATGAGCAGTTCTTC.

This chain's CDR3 is CASSPSRANTGELFF. The CDR3 DNA follows: TGTGCCAGCAGTCCTTCCAGAGCGAACACCGGGGAGCTGTTTTTT. The V call is TRBV6-5, the J call TRBJ2-2; D is undetermined. Trimming removed 5 bases at V and 0 bases at J, with 10 bases between. The CDR3 sequence is 15 residues long. Germline assignment: CDR1 MNHEY and CDR2 SVGAGI.

This sequence joins TRBV11-2 and TRBJ1-1; no reliable D call. V lost 4 bases, J lost 2 bases, and 14 bases lay in between. Germline CDR1 and CDR2: SGHAT and FQNNGV. The CDR3 loop spans 15 amino acids. The CDR3 loop is CASSSEDRGNTEAFF. The CDR3 DNA reads TGTGCCAGCAGCTCAGAGGACCGCGGAAACACTGAAGCTTTCTTT.

This chain uses TRBV5-1 with TRBJ2-2; the D is unclear. From germline, CDR1 is SGHRS and CDR2 YFSETQ. Trimming removed 0 bases at V and 3 bases at J, with 12 bases between. The CDR3 has 16 amino acids. CDR3 region: CASSLVHYKDTGELFF. The CDR3 nucleotides are TGCGCCAGCAGCTTGGTACACTACAAGGACACCGGGGAGCTGTTTTTT.

CDR3 DNA sequence: TGTGCCAGCAGCTTCGGACAGGCGGATGGCTACGAGCAGTACTTC. Its translation: CASSFGQADGYEQYF. This chain connects TRBV11-2 to TRBJ2-7; 7 positions match TRBD1. Germline V gives CDR1 SGHAT, CDR2 FQNNGV. The CDR3 contains 15 residues. With 3 bases clipped from V and 3 bases from J, the junction kept 8 bases outside the gene matches.

This clone has only one observation. The rearrangement joins TRBV18 to TRBJ2-7; 11 nucleotides line up with TRBD2. The CDR3 is 16 residues long. Germline CDR1 and CDR2: KGHSH and LQKENI. V shed 2 bases, J shed 6 bases, and the junction held 9 bases outside the gene matches. The CDR3 sequence is CASSPTLAGDRSEQYF. DNA for the CDR3: TGTGCCAGCTCACCAACACTAGCGGGAGACAGGAGCGAGCAGTACTTC.

In its sample, this clone was seen a few times. This chain links TRBV7-9 with TRBJ2-5; D gene uncertain. This CDR3 spans 12 amino acids. Looked up from germline, CDR1 is SEHNR and CDR2 is FQNEAQ (reference sequence). Trimming removed 5 bases from V and 5 bases from J, with 9 bases in between. The CDR3 sequence: CASSPTRETQYF. CDR3 in DNA: TGTGCCAGCAGCCCGACTCGGGAGACCCAGTACTTC.

Worth noting for this clone: Other nucleotide sequences from this sample produce the same CDR3. V gene TRBV30 combines with J gene TRBJ1-2; 8 bases align to TRBD1. The CDR3 covers 12 residues. With V trimmed by 4 bases and J by 5 bases, 3 bases remained unmatched. CDR1 is GTSNPN and CDR2 is SVGIG in the germline V gene (reference sequence). The CDR3 sequence: CAWTGGGYGYTF. CDR3 sequence (DNA): TGTGCCTGGACAGGGGGCGGTTATGGCTACACCTTC.

This chain connects TRBV27 to TRBJ2-5, with TRBD2 identical over 11 bases. Germline lookup yields CDR1 MNHEY and CDR2 SMNVEV (reference sequence). The CDR3 is 15 residues long. The junction had 2 bases not matched to a gene; V was cut back by 2 bases and J by 3 bases. CDR3 in DNA: TGTGCCAGCAGTTTAGTAGCGGGAGGGAAAGAGACCCAGTACTTC. Protein: CASSLVAGGKETQYF.

The genes are TRBV7-3 and TRBJ1-2; D may be TRBD1 (5 bases). The germline CDR1 and CDR2 sequences are SGHTA and FQGTGA. The CDR3 is made up of 13 amino acids. V was pared by 4 bases and J by 9 bases, with 15 bases between. CDR3 region: CASSSQGGASYTF. The CDR3 nucleotides are TGTGCCAGCAGCTCGCAGGGAGGCGCGAGCTACACCTTC.

This clone occurred a few times. The J gene is TRBJ2-1, the V gene TRBV14; a possible D gene is TRBD2 (5 bases). CDR1 is SGHDN, CDR2 FVKESK, per germline. Trimming left V 4 bases short and J 10 bases short, with 14 bases between. The CDR3 has 13 residues. The chain's CDR3 is CASSPIGVEEQFF. CDR3 nucleotide sequence: TGTGCCAGCAGCCCGATCGGGGTTGAGGAGCAGTTCTTC. Looking up the rest from reference TRBV14 and TRBJ2-1 gives the full variable domain: EAGVTQFPSHSVIEKGQTVTLRCDPISGHDNLYWYRRVMGKEIKFLLHFVKESKQDESGMPNNRFLAERTGGTYSTLKVQPAELEDSGVYFCASSPIGVEEQFFGPGTRLTVL.

The CDR3 nucleotides are TGTGCCAGCAGCTTATACCCGGGAAACACCATATATTTT. Its protein product is CASSLYPGNTIYF. The chain uses TRBV7-3 and TRBJ1-3; D remains ambiguous. V was shortened by 2 bases and J by 4 bases, with 6 bases between the two germline ends. The germline CDR1 and CDR2 sequences are SGHTA and FQGTGA. The CDR3 totals 13 residues.

On this clone: In the same sample, other DNA sequences code for this CDR3. The chain recombines TRBV20-1 with TRBJ2-3, with D unresolved. This CDR3 contains 11 residues. Germline V gives CDR1 DFQATT, CDR2 SNEGSKA (reference sequence). Trimming shortened V by 7 bases and J by 1 base, and 6 bases separated the two germline ends. CDR3 in amino acids: CSVQGTDTQYF. CDR3 sequence (DNA): TGCAGTGTTCAGGGCACAGATACGCAGTATTTT.

The V call is TRBV7-9, the J call TRBJ2-5, with unresolved D. The CDR3 has 14 residues. V lost 5 bases and J lost 0, with 10 bases in between. Looked up from germline, CDR1 is SEHNR and CDR2 is FQNEAQ (reference sequence). The CDR3 DNA reads as TGTGCCAGCAGCCCGCCGCCGTACCAAGAGACCCAGTACTTC. It yields the protein CASSPPPYQETQYF.

The chain has TRBV7-9 and TRBJ2-1; TRBD2 might be the D (7 bases). Trimming stripped 2 bases from V and 4 bases from J, with 12 bases between. The CDR3 length is 15 residues. Germline-derived CDR1 and CDR2 are SEHNR and FQNEAQ (reference sequence). CDR3 region: CASSLKGGAYNEQFF. CDR3 coding DNA: TGTGCCAGCAGCTTAAAAGGGGGGGCTTACAATGAGCAGTTCTTC. Drawing the rest from reference TRBV7-9 and TRBJ2-1, the complete variable domain is DTGVSQNPRHKITKRGQNVTFRCDPISEHNRLYWYRQTLGQGPEFLTYFQNEAQLEKSRLLSDRFSAERPKGSFSTLEIQRTEQGDSAMYLCASSLKGGAYNEQFFGPGTRLTVL.

V is TRBV28 and J is TRBJ2-7; 7 bases agree with TRBD2. There are 14 residues in the CDR3. Germline V lookup: CDR1 MDHEN, CDR2 SYDVKM. The V segment lost 3 bases and the J segment 2 bases; nucleotides outside the gene matches: 4. The CDR3 bases are TGTGCCAGCAGTTTGGAGGGAGGGCCCTACGAGCAGTACTTC. It translates to CASSLEGGPYEQYF.

This chain joins TRBV7-3 and TRBJ2-7; the D is unclear. The CDR3 spans 15 residues. With 6 bases removed from V and 2 bases from J, the gap between germline ends came to 17 bases. From germline, CDR1 is SGHTA and CDR2 FQGTGA. As DNA, the CDR3 is TGTGCCAGCAGTTTCCAGGCAGGCCCGACCTACGAGCAGTACTTC. As protein: CASSFQAGPTYEQYF.

This clone was detected once. The chain recombines TRBV5-1 with TRBJ2-3, with 15 positions matching TRBD2. Germline V lookup: CDR1 SGHRS, CDR2 YFSETQ. With V trimmed by 0 bases and J by 5 bases, 4 bases remained unmatched. CDR3 size: 17 residues. For the CDR3, the DNA is TGCGCCAGCAGCTTGGGAGGACTAGCGGGAGGGGGAGATACGCAGTATTTT. It specifies CASSLGGLAGGGDTQYF.

The chain couples TRBV28 to TRBJ2-3; D unclear. CDR1 is MDHEN and CDR2 is SYDVKM in the germline V gene. CDR3 length: 12 residues. V lost 6 bases and J lost 2, with 6 bases in between. Written as DNA, the CDR3 is TGTGCCAGCAGAGCAATCACAGATACGCAGTATTTT. Residues: CASRAITDTQYF.